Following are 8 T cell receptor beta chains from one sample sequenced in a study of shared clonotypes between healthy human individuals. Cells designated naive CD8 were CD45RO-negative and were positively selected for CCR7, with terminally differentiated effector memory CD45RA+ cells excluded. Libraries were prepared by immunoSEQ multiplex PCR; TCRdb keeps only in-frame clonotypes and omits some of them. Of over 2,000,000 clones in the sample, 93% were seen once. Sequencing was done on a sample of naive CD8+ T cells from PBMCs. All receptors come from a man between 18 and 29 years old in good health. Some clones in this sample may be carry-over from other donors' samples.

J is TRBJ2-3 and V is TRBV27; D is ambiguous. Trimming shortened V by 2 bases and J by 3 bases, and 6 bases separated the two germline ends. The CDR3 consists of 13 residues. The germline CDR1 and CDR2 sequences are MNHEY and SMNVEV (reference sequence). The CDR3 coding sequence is TGTGCCAGCAGTTTAATGATAACAGATACGCAGTATTTT. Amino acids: CASSLMITDTQYF.

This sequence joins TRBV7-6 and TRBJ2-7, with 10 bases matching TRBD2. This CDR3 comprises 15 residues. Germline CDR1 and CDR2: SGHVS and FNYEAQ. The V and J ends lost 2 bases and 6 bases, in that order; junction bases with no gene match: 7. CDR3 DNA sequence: TGTGCCAGCAGCTTATCCCTAGCGGGAGCAGGCGAGCAGTACTTC. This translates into CASSLSLAGAGEQYF.

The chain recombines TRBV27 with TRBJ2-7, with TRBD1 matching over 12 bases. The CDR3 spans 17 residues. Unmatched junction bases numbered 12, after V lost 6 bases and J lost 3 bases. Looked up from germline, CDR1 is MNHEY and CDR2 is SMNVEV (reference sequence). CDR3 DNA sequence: TGTGCCAGCAGCTCGTGGGACAGGGGGCTTTCCCTCTACGAGCAGTACTTC. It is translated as CASSSWDRGLSLYEQYF.

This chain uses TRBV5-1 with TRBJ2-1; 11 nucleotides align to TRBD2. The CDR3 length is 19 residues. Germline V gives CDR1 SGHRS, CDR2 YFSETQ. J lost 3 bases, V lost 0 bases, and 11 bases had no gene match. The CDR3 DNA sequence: TGCGCCAGCAGCTTGGCCGTCCCGGGACTAGCGGAACTCTACAATGAGCAGTTCTTC. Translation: CASSLAVPGLAELYNEQFF.

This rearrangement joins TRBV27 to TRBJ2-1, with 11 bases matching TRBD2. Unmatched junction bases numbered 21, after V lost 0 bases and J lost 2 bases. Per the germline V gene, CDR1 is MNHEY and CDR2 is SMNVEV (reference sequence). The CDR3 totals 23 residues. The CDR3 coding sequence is TGTGCCAGCAGTTTATCTCCGGGCAGCGTAGTACTAGCGGGGGCGGTAACCTACAATGAGCAGTTCTTC. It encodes CASSLSPGSVVLAGAVTYNEQFF.

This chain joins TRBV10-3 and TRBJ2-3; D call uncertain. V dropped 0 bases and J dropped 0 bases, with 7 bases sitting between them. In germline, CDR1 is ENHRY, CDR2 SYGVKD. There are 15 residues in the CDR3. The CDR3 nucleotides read TGTGCCATCAGTGAGTCGATTCCAAGCACAGATACGCAGTATTTT. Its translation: CAISESIPSTDTQYF.

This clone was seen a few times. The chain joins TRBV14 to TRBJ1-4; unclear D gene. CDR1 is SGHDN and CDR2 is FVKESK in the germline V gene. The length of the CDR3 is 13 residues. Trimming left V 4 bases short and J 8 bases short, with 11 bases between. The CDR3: CASSLYRWEKLFF. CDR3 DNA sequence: TGTGCCAGCAGCCTCTATAGGTGGGAAAAACTGTTTTTT.

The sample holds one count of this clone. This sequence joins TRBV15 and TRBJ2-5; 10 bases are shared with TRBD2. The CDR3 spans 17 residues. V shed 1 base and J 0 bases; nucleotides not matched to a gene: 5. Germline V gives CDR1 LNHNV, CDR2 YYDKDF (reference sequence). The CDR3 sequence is CATSRAGTSAYQETQYF. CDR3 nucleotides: TGTGCCACCAGCAGAGCGGGGACTAGCGCTTACCAAGAGACCCAGTACTTC.